The 26 T cell receptor beta chains in this list originate from one sample, sequenced in a study of blood T cell repertoires in COVID-19. Here immunoSEQ multiplex PCR was the method, and the copy in TCRdb shows in-frame clones only, minus some. The data show roughly 380,000 clones, roughly 90% seen once. Sequenced: peripheral blood. The receptors here all came from a woman aged 40 to 55 with COVID-19, enrolled during active disease.

On this clone itself: This CDR3 is also generated by other DNA sequences in the sample. The J gene is TRBJ1-2, the V gene TRBV18, with 8 bases lining up with TRBD1. V was clipped by 2 bases and J by 8 bases; unmatched bases: 4. This CDR3 region has 13 residues. From germline, CDR1 is KGHSH and CDR2 LQKENI. The CDR3 nucleotides are TGTGCCAGCTCACCAGACAGGGGAGAAGGCTACACCTTC. It encodes CASSPDRGEGYTF.

The V gene is TRBV7-2, the J gene TRBJ2-7; D is possibly TRBD1 (5 bases). Looked up from germline, CDR1 is SGHTA and CDR2 is FQGNSA. The CDR3 length is 13 residues. V lost 6 bases to trimming and J lost 7 bases, with 16 bases between them. Here the CDR3 reads CASRPTMGREQYF. In DNA, the CDR3 is TGTGCCAGCAGGCCTACTATGGGGCGTGAGCAGTACTTC.

This chain uses TRBV6-6 with TRBJ2-3; 13 bases align to TRBD2. The V gene end was trimmed by 5 bases and the J gene end by 6 bases; junction bases not matched to a gene: 11. Germline CDR1 is MNHNY and CDR2 is SVGAGI (reference sequence). This CDR3 is built from 17 residues. The CDR3 loop is CASSPGLAGVVGDTQYF. CDR3 DNA sequence: TGTGCCAGCAGTCCCGGACTAGCGGGAGTGGTAGGGGATACGCAGTATTTT.

The rearrangement joins TRBV5-6 to TRBJ1-5; D possibly corresponds to TRBD1 (6 bases). V dropped 0 bases and J dropped 0 bases, with 16 bases sitting between them. This CDR3 contains 18 residues. From germline, CDR1 is SGHDT and CDR2 YYEEEE. The CDR3: CASSLEQGSWSSNQPQHF. CDR3 coding DNA: TGTGCCAGCAGCTTGGAACAGGGTAGTTGGTCTAGCAATCAGCCCCAGCATTTT.

J is TRBJ1-1 and V is TRBV7-8; perhaps TRBD1 as D (5 bases). The CDR3 contains 12 residues. Trimming took 11 bases from V and 8 from J, leaving 18 bases between them. Germline CDR1 reads SGHVS; CDR2 reads FQNEAQ. CDR3 protein: CAYSSERGEAFF. The CDR3 region has the DNA TGTGCCTACAGCTCGGAAAGGGGCGAAGCTTTCTTT.

V and J are TRBV6-2 or TRBV6-3 and TRBJ2-7; 11 bases line up with TRBD2. After removal of 4 bases from V and 0 bases from J, the junction contained 8 bases not matched to a gene. CDR1 MNHEY and CDR2 SVGEGT come from the germline V gene. The length of the CDR3 is 17 residues. The CDR3, as DNA: TGTGCCAGCAGTTTACGAGCTAGCGGGGGGATCTCCTACGAGCAGTACTTC. Its protein product is CASSLRASGGISYEQYF.

The chain recombines TRBV2 with TRBJ1-1, with D tentatively TRBD1 (6 bases). V shed 6 bases and J shed 7 bases, with 9 bases lying between them. The CDR3 contains 11 residues. From germline, CDR1 is SNHLY and CDR2 FYNNEI. The CDR3 reads CASSRGLEAFF. CDR3 sequence (DNA): TGTGCCAGCAGCAGGGGTCTTGAAGCTTTCTTT.

The chain joins TRBV27 to TRBJ1-2; 7 bases match TRBD1. J lost 5 bases, V lost 7 bases, and 10 bases had no gene match. From germline, CDR1 is MNHEY and CDR2 SMNVEV (reference sequence). CDR3 length: 14 residues. CDR3 in DNA: TGTGCCAGCAAATTCCGGGACAGAGGGTATGGCTACACCTTC. It specifies CASKFRDRGYGYTF.

The rearrangement links TRBV18 to TRBJ2-1; 8 nucleotides align to TRBD1. J was trimmed by 8 bases and V by 4 bases; bases with no gene match: 7. CDR1 is KGHSH and CDR2 is LQKENI in the germline V gene. The CDR3 is 14 residues long. The CDR3 protein is CASSLDRVSDEQFF. For the CDR3, the DNA is TGTGCCAGCTCACTGGACAGGGTTTCGGATGAGCAGTTCTTC.

This clone was seen only once. The chain joins TRBV21-1 to TRBJ1-1; the table's D gene call, TRBD1, was not cross checked with the DNA. TRBV21-1 counts as a pseudogene. There are 18 residues in the CDR3. CDR3 protein: CASSTVPGQGKVGVKAFF. Written as DNA, the CDR3 is TGTGCCAGCAGCACGGTCCCGGGACAGGGGAAGGTAGGGGTAAAAGCTTTCTTT.

The chain carries TRBV24-1 and TRBJ2-5; 8 bases match TRBD1. The J segment lost 4 bases and the V segment lost 4 bases, leaving 7 bases of the junction unmatched. Germline lookup yields CDR1 KGHDR and CDR2 SFDVKD. The CDR3 runs 15 residues. CDR3 sequence reads: CATSDLGQGGETQYF. The CDR3 region has the DNA TGTGCCACCAGTGACTTAGGACAGGGAGGAGAGACCCAGTACTTC.

This chain connects TRBV19 to TRBJ1-6; D gene uncertain. This CDR3 is built from 15 residues. V lost 3 bases and J lost 7, with 13 bases in between. The germline CDR1 and CDR2 sequences are LNHDA and SQIVND (reference sequence). The CDR3 protein is CASSIGPRQNSPLHF. The DNA for the CDR3 is TGTGCCAGTAGTATCGGCCCCAGGCAGAATTCACCCCTCCACTTT. Complete variable domain (other parts from reference TRBV19 and TRBJ1-6): DGGITQSPKYLFRKEGQNVTLSCEQNLNHDAMYWYRQDPGQGLRLIYYSQIVNDFQKGDIAEGYSVSREKKESFPLTVTSAQKNPTAFYLCASSIGPRQNSPLHFGNGTRLTVT.

The chain recombines TRBV19 with TRBJ2-5, with 8 positions matching TRBD1. This CDR3 is 14 amino acids long. V was clipped by 10 bases and J by 5 bases; unmatched bases: 12. Germline assignment: CDR1 LNHDA and CDR2 SQIVND (reference sequence). Here the CDR3 DNA reads TGTGCCACCACAGACAGGGGCCAGTCGGAGACCCAGTACTTC. As protein: CATTDRGQSETQYF.

V usage is TRBV7-9 and J usage is TRBJ2-5; 9 bases fit TRBD1. The J segment lost 3 bases and the V segment lost 1 base, leaving 6 bases of the junction unmatched. Germline V gene lookup returns CDR1 SEHNR and CDR2 FQNEAQ (reference sequence). The CDR3 extends over 16 amino acids. The CDR3 sequence is CASSLEGTGLEETQYF. The CDR3 region has the DNA TGTGCCAGCAGCTTAGAGGGGACAGGGCTGGAAGAGACCCAGTACTTC.

The chain links TRBV5-6 to TRBJ1-1, with D maybe TRBD1 (6 bases). V lost 2 bases, J lost 1 base, and 15 bases lay in between. The CDR3 contains 16 residues. CDR1 and CDR2 (germline): SGHDT, YYEEEE. The CDR3 DNA follows: TGTGCCAGCAGCTTACTACAACAGGACAGGAACACTGAAGCTTTCTTT. As protein: CASSLLQQDRNTEAFF.

This chain connects TRBV12-5 to TRBJ2-3, with D possibly TRBD1 on 6 matching bases. V dropped 2 bases and J dropped 0 bases, with 18 bases sitting between them. Germline V lookup: CDR1 LGHNT, CDR2 FRNRAP. This CDR3 spans 18 amino acids. The CDR3: CASGLLRDGQTSTDTQYF. The CDR3 DNA sequence: TGTGCTAGTGGTTTGCTTCGCGACGGACAGACTAGCACAGATACGCAGTATTTT.

The chain employs TRBV9 and TRBJ1-1; the D gene is possibly TRBD1 (5 bases). This CDR3 is built from 14 residues. V dropped 2 bases and J dropped 0 bases, with 8 bases sitting between them. Germline assignment: CDR1 SGDLS and CDR2 YYNGEE. Here the CDR3 reads CASSVGGVNTEAFF. In nucleotides, the CDR3 is TGTGCCAGCAGCGTCGGAGGGGTGAACACTGAAGCTTTCTTT.

The V gene is TRBV7-9, the J gene TRBJ1-1; D gene uncertain. The CDR3 length is 15 residues. Deletions cut 3 bases from V and 1 base from J, with 12 bases between. CDR1 and CDR2 from the germline V gene are SEHNR and FQNEAQ (reference sequence). Here the CDR3 DNA reads TGTGCCAGCAGCTTCGGCAGCAGCGAGAACACTGAAGCTTTCTTT. Translated, it gives CASSFGSSENTEAFF.

The V gene is TRBV7-3, the J gene TRBJ2-1; TRBD2 matches 9 bases. Germline-derived CDR1 and CDR2 are SGHTA and FQGTGA. This CDR3 has 18 residues. V lost 3 bases, J lost 5 bases, and 14 bases stayed unmatched. The CDR3 loop is CASSLGTGIAGENNEQFF. Here the CDR3 DNA reads TGTGCCAGCAGCTTGGGAACGGGGATAGCGGGAGAGAACAATGAGCAGTTCTTC.

V is TRBV14 and J is TRBJ1-4; 7 bases are shared with TRBD1. This CDR3 contains 14 residues. Trimming cost V 6 bases and J 5 bases; bases outside gene matches: 6. Germline CDR1 SGHDN, CDR2 FVKESK. The CDR3 protein is CASSHRGLNEKLFF. Here the CDR3 DNA reads TGTGCCAGCAGTCACAGGGGATTAAATGAAAAACTGTTTTTT.

The CDR3 loop is CASSLGGGGGSTEAFF. In DNA form, the CDR3 reads TGTGCCAGCAGCCTCGGCGGCGGCGGTGGAAGCACTGAAGCTTTCTTT. This sequence joins TRBV11-3 and TRBJ1-1; unclear D gene. Germline V CDR1 and CDR2: SGHNT, YENEEA. Trimming stripped 5 bases from V and 4 bases from J, with 20 bases between. The CDR3 has 16 residues.

V gene TRBV18 combines with J gene TRBJ1-1; 9 nucleotides line up with TRBD1. With V trimmed by 6 bases and J by 0 bases, 2 bases remained unmatched. The CDR3 spans 14 residues. The germline V gene encodes CDR1 KGHSH and CDR2 LQKENI. The CDR3 protein is CASSGQGMNTEAFF. DNA for the CDR3: TGTGCCAGCTCCGGACAGGGGATGAACACTGAAGCTTTCTTT.

The chain is built from TRBV5-5 and TRBJ2-1, with 8 bases aligning to TRBD1. Germline assignment: CDR1 SGHKS and CDR2 YYEKEE (reference sequence). Trimming at V came to 0 bases and at J to 5 bases, leaving 4 bases not matched to a gene. The CDR3 spans 15 residues. The CDR3 nucleotides are TGTGCCAGCAGCTTGGAGGACAGGGCCCACAATGAGCAGTTCTTC. Translating it yields CASSLEDRAHNEQFF.

The V and J genes are TRBV5-5 and TRBJ1-4, with TRBD1 matching 9 bases. Germline V CDR1 and CDR2: SGHKS, YYEKEE (reference sequence). The CDR3 has 18 residues. The junction had 10 bases not matched to a gene; V was cut back by 4 bases and J by 0 bases. Here the CDR3 reads CASSARDRVSATNEKLFF. The CDR3 DNA sequence: TGTGCCAGCAGCGCCCGGGACAGGGTGTCCGCAACTAATGAAAAACTGTTTTTT. The full variable domain, its missing parts supplied by reference TRBV5-5 and TRBJ1-4, is DAGVTQSPTHLIKTRGQQVTLRCSPISGHKSVSWYQQVLGQGPQFIFQYYEKEERGRGNFPDRFSARQFPNYSSELNVNALLLGDSALYLCASSARDRVSATNEKLFFGSGTQLSVL.

The rearrangement links TRBV19 to TRBJ2-1; the match to TRBD2 covers 12 bases. The CDR3 is made up of 16 amino acids. Germline V gene lookup returns CDR1 LNHDA and CDR2 SQIVND (reference sequence). Germline trimming cut 5 bases from V and 12 bases from J; bases unmatched to any gene: 14. The CDR3 region is CASSLRTSGIAGRQFF. The CDR3 coding sequence is TGTGCCAGTAGTCTTCGGACTAGCGGGATAGCGGGTAGGCAGTTCTTC.

This sequence joins TRBV29-1 and TRBJ1-2; D gene ambiguous. The germline V gene has CDR1 SQVTM and CDR2 ANQGSEA. CDR3 size: 13 residues. The V end was cut by 6 bases, the J end by 2 bases, with 13 bases between. This chain's CDR3 is CSVQGRANYGYTF. In DNA, the CDR3 is TGCAGCGTCCAAGGGAGGGCGAACTATGGCTACACCTTC. The whole variable domain, remainder taken from reference TRBV29-1 and TRBJ1-2, is SAVISQKPSRDICQRGTSLTIQCQVDSQVTMMFWYRQQPGQSLTLIATANQGSEATYESGFVIDKFPISRPNLTFSTLTVSNMSPEDSSIYLCSVQGRANYGYTFGSGTRLTVV.